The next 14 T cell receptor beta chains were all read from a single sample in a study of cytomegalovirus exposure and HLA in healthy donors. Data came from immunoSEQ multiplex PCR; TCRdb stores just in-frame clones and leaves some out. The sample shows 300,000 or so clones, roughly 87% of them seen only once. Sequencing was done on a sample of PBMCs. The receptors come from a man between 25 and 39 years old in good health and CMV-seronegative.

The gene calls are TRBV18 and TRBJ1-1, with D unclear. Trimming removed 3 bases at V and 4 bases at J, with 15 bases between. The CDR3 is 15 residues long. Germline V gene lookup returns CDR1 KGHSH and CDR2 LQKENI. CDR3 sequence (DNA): TGTGCCAGCTCACCGGCGGGCAGGAGAACCACTGAAGCTTTCTTT. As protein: CASSPAGRRTTEAFF.

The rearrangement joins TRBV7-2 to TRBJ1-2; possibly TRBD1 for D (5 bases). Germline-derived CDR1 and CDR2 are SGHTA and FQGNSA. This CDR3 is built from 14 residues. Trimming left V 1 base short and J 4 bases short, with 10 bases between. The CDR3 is CASSLGTGSYGYTF. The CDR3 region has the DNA TGTGCCAGCAGCTTAGGAACAGGCTCCTATGGCTACACCTTC.

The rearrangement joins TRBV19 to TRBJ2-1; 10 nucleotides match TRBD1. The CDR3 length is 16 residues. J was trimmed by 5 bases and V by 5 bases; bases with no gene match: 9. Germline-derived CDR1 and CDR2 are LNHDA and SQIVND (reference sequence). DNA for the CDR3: TGTGCCAGTAGTTCGCAAACGGGGACAGGGGACAATGAGCAGTTCTTC. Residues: CASSSQTGTGDNEQFF.

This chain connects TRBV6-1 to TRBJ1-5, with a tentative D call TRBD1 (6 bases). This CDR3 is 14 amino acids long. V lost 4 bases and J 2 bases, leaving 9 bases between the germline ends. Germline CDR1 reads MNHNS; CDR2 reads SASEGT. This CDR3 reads CASSGRTGNQPQHF. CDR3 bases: TGTGCCAGCAGTGGTCGGACAGGCAATCAGCCCCAGCATTTT.

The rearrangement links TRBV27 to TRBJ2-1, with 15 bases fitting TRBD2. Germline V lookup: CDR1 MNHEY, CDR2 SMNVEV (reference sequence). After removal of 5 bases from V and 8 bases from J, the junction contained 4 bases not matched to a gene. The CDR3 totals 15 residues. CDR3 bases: TGTGCCAGCAGTATCGGACTAGCGGGGGGGGATGAGCAGTTCTTC. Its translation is CASSIGLAGGDEQFF.

The DNA for the CDR3 is TGTGCCAGCAGTGAGATGACCGGGACTAGCGGAAACAATGAGCAGTTCTTC. Translated: CASSEMTGTSGNNEQFF. This rearrangement joins TRBV2 to TRBJ2-1; 11 bases match TRBD2. The germline gives CDR1 SNHLY, CDR2 FYNNEI. V was clipped by 3 bases and J by 5 bases; unmatched bases: 9. The CDR3 length is 17 residues. The full variable domain, its missing parts supplied by reference TRBV2 and TRBJ2-1, is EPEVTQTPSHQVTQMGQEVILRCVPISNHLYFYWYRQILGQKVEFLVSFYNNEISEKSEIFDDQFSVERPDGSNFTLKIRSTKLEDSAMYFCASSEMTGTSGNNEQFFGPGTRLTVL.

The CDR3 DNA sequence: TGTGCCAGCAGCTTAGACACCAGTCTTGAAGCTTTCTTT. This sequence encodes CASSLDTSLEAFF. This chain connects TRBV7-9 to TRBJ1-1; D call uncertain. The CDR3 has 13 amino acids. The germline gives CDR1 SEHNR, CDR2 FQNEAQ (reference sequence). The V end was cut by 1 base, the J end by 7 bases, with 10 bases between.

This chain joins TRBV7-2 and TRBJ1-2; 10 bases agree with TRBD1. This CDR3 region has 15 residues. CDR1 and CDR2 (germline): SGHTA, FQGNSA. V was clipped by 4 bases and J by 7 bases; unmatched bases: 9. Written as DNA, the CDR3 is TGTGCCAGCAGCTCCCGGACAGGGGGGTTAATTGGCTACACCTTC. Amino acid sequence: CASSSRTGGLIGYTF.

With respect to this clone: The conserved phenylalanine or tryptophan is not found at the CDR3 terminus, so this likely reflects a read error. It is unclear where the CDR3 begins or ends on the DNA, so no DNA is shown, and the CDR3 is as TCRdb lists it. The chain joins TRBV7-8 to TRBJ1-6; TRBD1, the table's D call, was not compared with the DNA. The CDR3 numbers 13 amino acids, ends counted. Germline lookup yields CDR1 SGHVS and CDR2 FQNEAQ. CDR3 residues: CASSLRTGPPWGV.

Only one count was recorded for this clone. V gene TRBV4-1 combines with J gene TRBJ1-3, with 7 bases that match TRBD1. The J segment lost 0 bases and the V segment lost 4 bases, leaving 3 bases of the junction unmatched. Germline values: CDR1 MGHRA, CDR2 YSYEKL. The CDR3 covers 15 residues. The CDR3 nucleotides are TGCGCCAGCAGCCCTTGGGACAGCTCTGGAAACACCATATATTTT. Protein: CASSPWDSSGNTIYF.

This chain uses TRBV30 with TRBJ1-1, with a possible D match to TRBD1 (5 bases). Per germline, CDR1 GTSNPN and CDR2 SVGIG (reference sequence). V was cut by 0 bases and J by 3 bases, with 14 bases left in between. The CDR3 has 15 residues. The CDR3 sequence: CAWSVRGGGYTEAFF. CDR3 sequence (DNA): TGTGCCTGGAGTGTACGAGGTGGGGGGTACACTGAAGCTTTCTTT.

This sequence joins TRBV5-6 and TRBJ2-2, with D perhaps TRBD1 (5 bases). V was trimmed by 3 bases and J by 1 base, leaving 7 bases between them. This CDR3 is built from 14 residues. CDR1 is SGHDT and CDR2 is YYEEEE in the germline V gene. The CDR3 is CASSSRVNTGELFF. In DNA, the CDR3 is TGTGCCAGCAGCTCCAGGGTGAACACCGGGGAGCTGTTTTTT.

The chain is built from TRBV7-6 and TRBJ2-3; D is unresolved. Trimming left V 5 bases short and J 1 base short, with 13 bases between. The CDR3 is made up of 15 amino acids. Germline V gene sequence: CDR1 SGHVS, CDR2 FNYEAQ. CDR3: CASSPASGGTDTQYF. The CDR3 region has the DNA TGTGCCAGCAGCCCCGCTTCGGGTGGCACAGATACGCAGTATTTT.

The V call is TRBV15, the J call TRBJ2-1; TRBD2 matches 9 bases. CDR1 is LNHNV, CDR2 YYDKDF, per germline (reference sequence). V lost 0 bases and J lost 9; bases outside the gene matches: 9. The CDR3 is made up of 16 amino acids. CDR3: CATSRDWASGAGEQFF. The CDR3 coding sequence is TGTGCCACCAGCAGAGATTGGGCTAGCGGGGCTGGTGAGCAGTTCTTC.